Sequencing of this T cell receptor beta chain was carried out in a study of cytomegalovirus exposure and HLA in healthy donors (TCRdb year 2017). As for the study more broadly: An earlier analysis of roughly 500 of the donors reported 250 to 300 Gb of sequence data and 120 million or so unique TCR beta sequences from 190 million or so T cells. In a later genetic analysis, genome-wide SNP genotypes for 398 of the 666 donors were used, and that subset was treated as a discovery cohort. The study profiled the T cell repertoires of approximately 700 subjects by immunosequencing and related them to cytomegalovirus serostatus. Besides the first cohort of roughly 640 subjects, a separate validation cohort made up of 120 different subjects was used. An early release that covered about 600 HLA-typed donors contained approximately 300 gigabases of sequencing data and approximately 85 million unique TCR sequences. In an earlier analysis of 587 of the donors, high-throughput TCR beta sequencing was used to judge whether each TCR beta V gene segment behaved as functional or pseudogenic. A few DR-DQ haplotypes were treated as single units for association and clustering because of strong linkage in the cohort. The study aimed to test whether cataloging public T cell receptors could reveal signatures of past pathogen exposure. The study combined high-throughput TCR immunosequencing, statistical association of individual TCRs with disease status, and machine learning to predict cytomegalovirus infection status. Typing coverage varied by locus: about 629-640 donors for A, B, C, DRB1 and DQB1; more than 500 for DQA1; about 600 for DPA1; around 490 for DPB1. Class I and class II HLA loci were covered by the typing at four-digit resolution. In the later analysis, no new phenotypic data were used to find candidate immune exposures; instead, reliance was placed on TCR beta sequences and their occurrence across donors. Every repertoire in the discovery cohort had been generated on one and the same sequencing platform. A later analysis re-examined previously published TCR beta repertoires from roughly 720 donors and added high-resolution HLA genotyping to investigate patterns of TCR occurrence. Donor age, sex, ethnicity and CMV serostatus were compiled together with the repertoire data. Among some 410 genotyped donors of the cohort, an average of about 220,000 unique TCR beta nucleotide sequences was sequenced per donor, of which roughly 18% were non-productive. The genetic ancestry cluster associated with self-reported Caucasian donors included about four fifths of the approximately 400 genotyped donors.

Study-wide findings and limitations: In vitro tests confirmed that a few of the cytomegalovirus-associated TCR beta chains recognize cytomegalovirus antigens. A later analysis found that HLA-associated TCR beta chains were more clonally expanded and had lower generation probabilities than equally common non-associated chains. A later genetic analysis associated a missense DCLRE1C variant with V-gene and J-gene trimming of TCR beta chains, and an independent cohort replicated the association. Most CMV-associated TCR beta chains appeared to be HLA-restricted in a later analysis, and the HLA associations seemed to be driven largely by CMV exposure. Several of the top co-occurrence clusters appeared to be linked to parvovirus B19, influenza, CMV and Epstein-Barr virus, according to a later analysis. According to a later analysis, TCR association rates differed among HLA loci, with DRB1 alleles showing the most associated TCRs and HLA-C alleles showing the fewest. Strong co-occurrence of HLA alleles, especially DR and DQ, made assigning TCR associations to individual alleles difficult. Because counts were too low, fewer than 20 rarely observed V segments, including chromosome 9 orphons, were excluded from the earlier analysis of 500 to 700 of the donors. Because the 87-base-pair reads could not distinguish some IMGT-functional V segments, including TRBV6-2 and TRBV6-3, those segments were excluded. According to a later genetic analysis, donors in an Asian-associated ancestry cluster had fewer N-insertions in productive TCRs than the roughly 700-donor mean. The cohort was sequenced for TCR beta chains only, and without alpha or paired-chain data the features that could be detected were limited. An earlier analysis of 587 of the donors showed that most TCR beta V segments appeared in productive rearrangements either about 87% or about 30% of the time, which broadly matched IMGT annotations. The classifier was reported to diagnose cytomegalovirus status with high specificity and sensitivity in both the original cohort and the validation cohort. It was suggested by the authors that the approach could potentially be generalized to other disease states and immunological phenotypes. Sequencing depth was assumed to be roughly uniform across donors in the presence/absence analyses, though that assumption may not hold. Most TCR sequences were observed very rarely across donors, whereas some public TCRs were present in many individuals. Correlated functional status among segregating V segments might be attributable to linkage disequilibrium, but an unknown experimental factor could not be ruled out. Because HLA typing was unavailable for some donors at each locus, only the typed subset was used in association tests. The study listed 164 TCR beta chains as associated with cytomegalovirus. Specific HLA alleles were associated with over 15,000 TCR beta sequences at a false discovery rate of 0.05 in a later analysis. A further reported finding was that TCR beta sequences accurately predicted the HLA-A and HLA-B alleles for most subjects in the first cohort. A cluster of highly shared sequence variants was judged likely to represent a technical artifact of the sequencing pipeline. The only immune exposure information available for the cohort was CMV serostatus.

The cohort consisted of more than 650 healthy bone marrow donors. All cohort members were sampled while nominally healthy, although unrecorded immune exposures were likely present. The donor tested CMV seronegative, placing the donor among the 350 to 400 seronegative members of the cohort. Each donor provided a peripheral blood sample, and peripheral blood mononuclear cells were used for TCR beta sequencing. Genomic DNA was extracted from the blood cell samples with the Qiagen DNeasy Blood Extraction Kit. Library preparation used the immunoSEQ multiplex PCR assay. For the multiplex PCR, a mixture combining 60 forward primers for TCR Vbeta segments and 13 reverse primers for TCR Jbeta segments was used. Amplification of the CDR3 region of rearranged TCR beta genes was performed with a multiplex PCR assay on genomic DNA. The amplified TCR beta libraries were sequenced on the Illumina HiSeq System as 87-base-pair reads. In the paper's pipeline: A later analysis tallied about 77 million unique TCR beta chains across the 700 or so repertoires, and some 10 million of those chains were shared by two or more donors. A nearest-neighbor algorithm error-corrected the raw reads and collapsed the reads into unique sequences, merging closely related sequences to remove PCR and sequencing errors. CDR3 sequences were aligned to IMGT reference sequences to assign V, D and J gene segments. For a sequence to be retained, a match of at least six nucleotides to both a V gene segment and a J gene segment was required. Rearrangements were called productive when the CDR3 lacked stop codons and stayed in frame with V and J; all others were non-productive. Following IMGT convention, CDR3 was defined as the stretch from the second conserved V-encoded cysteine to the conserved J-encoded phenylalanine. In an earlier analysis of 500 to 650 of the donors, sequences lacking an unambiguous match to a single V gene segment were excluded. An earlier analysis of roughly 590 of the donors called V segments functional above 56.7% productive rearrangements and segregating when the between-donor standard deviation exceeded 5%. A statistical classification framework was developed to diagnose cytomegalovirus status using the catalog of TCR beta chain sequences. In a later analysis, TCR nucleotide sequences were compared against IMGT/GENE-DB human TR gene sequences so that V and J genes could be assigned. The TCRdist pipeline was used in a later analysis to assign CDR3 sequences and most-parsimonious VDJ recombination scenarios. In a later analysis, each TCR beta chain was defined by its CDR3 amino acid sequence together with its V-gene family, and reads lacking a unique V-gene family were excluded. To address suspected cross-contamination and a sequencing artifact, a later analysis removed over 500 highly shared, low-generation-probability nucleotide sequences. In a later analysis, a clonal expansion index was calculated for each public chain from normalized within-repertoire ranks of inferred template counts. In a later analysis, generation probabilities were computed using a VDJ recombination model fitted to out-of-frame rearrangements, and the results were checked against IGoR. In a later analysis, TCR-TCR, TCR-HLA and TCR-CMV co-occurrence was scored with hypergeometric tests, and a repertoire-size bias correction was applied to TCR pairs. In a later analysis, false discovery rates were estimated by permuting HLA or CMV assignments 20 times. In a later analysis, co-occurring TCRs were grouped using DBSCAN, and TCRdist sequence similarity was added for clustering within HLA-allele-positive subsets. Co-occurrence clustering excluded repertoires with fewer than 30,000 or more than 120,000 public chains, plus five with anomalous nucleotide sharing. TCRdb took over this immuneACCESS table, retaining in-frame rearrangements with V and J assigned. Such tables are incomplete; in checked studies, under half of the missing clones stem from an unresolved V gene, and the remainder is unexplained. The V and J calls and the clone size are those of that table, but D and trimming were determined from the DNA. The table for this sample lists about 93,000 clones; roughly 80% of them were counted only once. Together, the top ten hold roughly 2% of the sample.

V is cut by 3 bases and J by 8 bases, and the space between the germline ends is 17 bases. Per the germline V gene, MDHEN is the CDR1 and SYDVKM is the CDR2. The CDR3 runs 15 amino acids, cysteine and phenylalanine included. The sequence is cut down to CDR3 DNA, 45 bases in frame from base 1. Worth noting for this clone: Its antigen is not yet known. Base qualities are not provided; no much larger clone lies one nucleotide away.

The receptor was derived from a boy between 10 and 17 years old in good health and CMV-seronegative. Sample: PBMCs. The rearranged segments are TRBV28 and TRBJ2-1; matching of 5 bases hints at TRBD2 as the D gene. This receptor carries the CDR3 CASSLRGPGSDEQFF. The bases are TGTGCCAGCAGTTTGCGCGGGCCGGGGAGCGATGAGCAGTTCTTC.